The 8 T cell receptor beta chains given below trace back to one sample, sequenced in a study of OX40 agonist ivuxolimab in advanced cancers. Generated by immunoSEQ multiplex PCR, the TCRdb table keeps only in-frame clones and is missing some. The repertoire includes about 39,000 clones, approximately 90% of them detected once, and around 20% sits in the top ten. The source was CD4+ or CD8+ T cells sorted from blood, collected in a trial of the OX40 agonist ivuxolimab. The receptors originated from an adult with an advanced solid tumor such as melanoma, head and neck, liver or kidney cancer.

This clone was counted a single time. The chain recombines TRBV15 with TRBJ2-1; 7 bases line up with TRBD1. Germline trimming cut 5 bases from V and 4 bases from J; bases unmatched to any gene: 8. CDR3 length equals 15 residues. Germline V gives CDR1 LNHNV, CDR2 YYDKDF (reference sequence). CDR3 sequence: CATSAPGQIYNEQFF. The DNA for the CDR3 is TGTGCCACCAGCGCACCGGGACAGATTTACAATGAGCAGTTCTTC. The variable domain in full, completed from reference TRBV15 and TRBJ2-1, reads DAMVIQNPRYQVTQFGKPVTLSCSQTLNHNVMYWYQQKSSQAPKLLFHYYDKDFNNEADTPDNFQSRRPNTSFCFLDIRSPGLGDTAMYLCATSAPGQIYNEQFFGPGTRLTVL.

The chain uses TRBV30 and TRBJ2-5, with D maybe TRBD2 (6 bases). CDR1 and CDR2 (germline): GTSNPN, SVGIG (reference sequence). This CDR3 contains 15 residues. The ends were cut back, 3 bases at V and 5 bases at J, with 19 bases in the middle. This CDR3 is CAWSHITGDGETQYF. The CDR3 coding sequence is TGTGCCTGGAGCCACATAACGGGAGACGGGGAGACCCAGTACTTC.

The V and J genes are TRBV29-1 and TRBJ2-7; 7 bases fit TRBD1. The V gene end was trimmed by 4 bases and the J gene end by 3 bases; junction bases not matched to a gene: 9. From germline, CDR1 is SQVTM and CDR2 ANQGSEA. The CDR3 runs to 14 residues. The CDR3 coding sequence is TGCAGCGTTGCCGTTGGACAGGACGTCTACGAGCAGTACTTC. Encoded protein: CSVAVGQDVYEQYF.

The V and J genes are TRBV27 and TRBJ2-7; unclear D gene. This CDR3 has 12 amino acids. Looked up from germline, CDR1 is MNHEY and CDR2 is SMNVEV (reference sequence). Trimming took off 3 bases at V and 4 bases at J, with 7 bases between the two ends. The CDR3 is CASSFLGYEQYF. The DNA for the CDR3 is TGTGCCAGCAGTTTTTTAGGGTACGAGCAGTACTTC.

The gene calls are TRBV25-1 and TRBJ1-5; no clear D gene. V was trimmed by 6 bases and J by 4 bases, leaving 13 bases between them. This CDR3 spans 14 amino acids. CDR1 is MGHDK and CDR2 is SYGVNS in the germline V gene. CDR3 bases: TGTGCCAGCAGCGCAGGAAAAGTTAATCAGCCCCAGCATTTT. This encodes CASSAGKVNQPQHF.

This clone showed up just once. The chain combines TRBV28 with TRBJ2-7; possible D gene TRBD1, 6 bases. CDR1 is MDHEN and CDR2 is SYDVKM in the germline V gene. This CDR3 has 15 amino acids. Deletions cut 5 bases from V and 0 bases from J, with 14 bases between. CDR3 DNA: TGTGCCAGCAGTGATCGGCACAGGGTCTCCTACGAGCAGTACTTC. Its translation is CASSDRHRVSYEQYF.

The V gene is TRBV11-3, the J gene TRBJ2-7; tentatively, D is TRBD1 or TRBD2 (5 bases each). Germline V gene lookup returns CDR1 SGHNT and CDR2 YENEEA. Trimming cost V 1 base and J 5 bases, with 6 bases left between them. The CDR3 covers 12 residues. The CDR3 spells CASSLGDHEQYF. The CDR3 nucleotides are TGTGCCAGCAGCTTAGGGGACCACGAGCAGTACTTC. Based on the CDR3 plus reference TRBV11-3 and TRBJ2-7, the full variable domain is EAGVVQSPRYKIIEKKQPVAFWCNPISGHNTLYWYLQNLGQGPELLIRYENEEAVDDSQLPKDRFSAERLKGVDSTLKIQPAELGDSAVYLCASSLGDHEQYFGPGTRLTVT.

The chain combines TRBV15 with TRBJ2-5; TRBD1 agrees at 9 bases. Germline assignment: CDR1 LNHNV and CDR2 YYDKDF (reference sequence). The V and J ends lost 3 bases and 4 bases, in that order; junction bases with no gene match: 6. This CDR3 is built from 15 residues. CDR3 sequence reads: CATSRNTGGGETQYF. The CDR3 bases are TGTGCCACCAGCAGGAATACAGGGGGCGGAGAGACCCAGTACTTC.